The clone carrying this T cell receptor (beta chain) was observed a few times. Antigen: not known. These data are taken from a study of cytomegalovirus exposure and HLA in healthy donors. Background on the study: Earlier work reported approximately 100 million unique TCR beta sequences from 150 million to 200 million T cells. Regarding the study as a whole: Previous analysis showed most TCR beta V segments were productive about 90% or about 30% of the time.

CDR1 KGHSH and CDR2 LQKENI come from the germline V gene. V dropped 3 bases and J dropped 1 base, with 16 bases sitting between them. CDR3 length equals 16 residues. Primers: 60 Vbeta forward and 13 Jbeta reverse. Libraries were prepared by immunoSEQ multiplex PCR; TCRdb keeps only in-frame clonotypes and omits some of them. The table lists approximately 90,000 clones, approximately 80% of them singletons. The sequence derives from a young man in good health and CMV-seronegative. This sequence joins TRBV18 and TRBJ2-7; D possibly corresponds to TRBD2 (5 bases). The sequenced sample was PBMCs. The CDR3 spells CASSPASRTYSYEQYF. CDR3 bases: TGTGCCAGCTCACCGGCATCGCGGACTTATTCCTACGAGCAGTACTTC.